The clone carrying this TCR beta chain has at least ten counts. Its antigen is still unknown. The data originate from a study of blood T cells in healthy people across ages. As for the study in general: Through template switching, about one barcoded beta molecule was captured per two T cells, as measured in model experiments.

Findings and limits, study-wide: Roughly linear age-related decline in beta diversity appeared, significant by age 40. More naive CD4+ cells and higher diversity were found in long-lived than in aged donors.

The germline V gene has CDR1 LGHDT and CDR2 YNNKEL (reference sequence). Deletions cut 4 bases from V and 5 bases from J, with 8 bases between. The CDR3 runs 12 residues. They isolated at least 7 million PBMCs from each sample. A second PCR of 7 to 11 cycles used a sample-barcoded 5' primer and a J-beta primer mix. TCRdb used MiXCR to reprocess the 5' RACE reads, holding one entry per CDR3 protein. This table holds over 600,000 distinct CDR3 sequences, roughly 50% found once. This receptor was obtained from a man aged 35 to 55 in good health. The rearrangement joins TRBV3-1 to TRBJ1-1; D is ambiguous. The material sequenced was blood. CDR3 sequence reads: CASSPAGTEAFF. The CDR3 nucleotides read TGTGCCAGCAGCCCGGCGGGGACTGAAGCTTTCTTT. Drawing the rest from reference TRBV3-1 and TRBJ1-1, the complete variable domain is DTAVSQTPKYLVTQMGNDKSIKCEQNLGHDTMYWYKQDSKKFLKIMFSYNNKELIINETVPNRFSPKSPDKAHLNLHINSLELGDSAVYFCASSPAGTEAFFGQGTRLTVV.